Following are 27 T cell receptor beta chains from one sample sequenced in a study of type 1 regulatory T cells. Antigen specificity for these receptors is unknown. MiXCR, applied by TCRdb to the reads, yields one record per CDR3 protein. In the table there are roughly 40,000 distinct CDR3 sequences, less than 15% of which are singletons. Input material: cultured non-Tr1 T cells, either the whole culture or a sorted T cell fraction (not recorded which). Receptors were obtained from a human donor in good health.

At least ten counts were recorded for this clonotype. This chain links TRBV5-1 with TRBJ2-1; the D gene is possibly TRBD1 (6 bases). The CDR3 loop spans 15 amino acids. Between the trimmed V and J ends, which lost 0 bases and 4 bases, there was a span of 11 bases. Germline V CDR1 and CDR2: SGHRS, YFSETQ. The CDR3, as DNA: TGCGCCAGCAGCTTGGAACAGCAGGGGTACAATGAGCAGTTCTTC. Protein product: CASSLEQQGYNEQFF.

This clonotype was seen ten or more times. The rearrangement links TRBV5-1 to TRBJ2-2; 8 nucleotides agree with TRBD2. V lost 0 bases, J lost 5 bases, and 6 bases stayed unmatched. The V gene's germline CDR1 is SGHRS and CDR2 YFSETQ. This CDR3 comprises 16 residues. The CDR3, as DNA: TGCGCCAGCAGCTTGGAGCCTAGCGGGCCGACCGGGGAGCTGTTTTTT. Translation: CASSLEPSGPTGELFF.

Many counts were recorded for this clonotype. The chain couples TRBV9 to TRBJ1-1; no definite D call. The CDR3 has 13 amino acids. V lost 4 bases and J 3 bases, leaving 10 bases between the germline ends. Germline V gene lookup returns CDR1 SGDLS and CDR2 YYNGEE. Written as DNA, the CDR3 is TGTGCCAGCAGCTTGACCTGGGACACTGAAGCTTTCTTT. This translates into CASSLTWDTEAFF.

This clonotype has a handful of counts. The gene calls are TRBV7-8 and TRBJ2-2, with 9 bases matching TRBD2. The length of the CDR3 is 16 residues. CDR1 and CDR2 (germline): SGHVS, FQNEAQ. The junction had 7 bases not matched to a gene; V was cut back by 2 bases and J by 6 bases. DNA for the CDR3: TGTGCCAGCAGCTTACGCCCTAGCGGGATCGCCGGGGAGCTGTTTTTT. Translating gives CASSLRPSGIAGELFF.

This clonotype was detected ten times or more. The rearrangement links TRBV15 to TRBJ2-1, with 7 bases lining up with TRBD2. Germline V gene lookup returns CDR1 LNHNV and CDR2 YYDKDF (reference sequence). With V trimmed by 0 bases and J by 9 bases, 2 bases remained unmatched. The CDR3 has 13 residues. The CDR3, as DNA: TGTGCCACCAGCAGAGAACTAGCGACTGAGCAGTTCTTC. It translates to CATSRELATEQFF.

With regard to this clonotype: With a much larger clone just one base away, this may be a read error. Likely a read error: the CDR3 ends without its conserved phenylalanine or tryptophan. CDR3: CSVRQGSEQYL. The CDR3 DNA is TGCAGCGTCCGACAGGGTTCCGAGCAGTACCTC. The chain carries TRBV29-1 and TRBJ2-7; 7 bases are shared with TRBD1. V gave up 6 bases and J gave up 6 bases; unmatched junction bases: 5. CDR1 and CDR2 (germline): SQVTM, ANQGSEA. The CDR3 extends over 11 amino acids.

This clonotype was detected ten times or more. At one end the junction does not follow the germline gene, possibly because of a read error. The rearrangement uses TRBV12-3 or TRBV12-4 and TRBJ2-5, with 7 bases matching TRBD2. The CDR3 runs 14 residues. The CDR3 protein is CASSLAGKRETQYF. CDR3 nucleotides: TGTGCCAGCAGCTTAGCGGGTAAACGGGAGACCCAGTACTTC.

CDR3: CASSEWEGNEKLFF. For the CDR3, the DNA is TGTGCCAGCAGTGAATGGGAGGGGAATGAAAAACTGTTTTTT. This chain joins TRBV25-1 and TRBJ1-4; possibly TRBD1 for D (5 bases). Germline CDR1 reads MGHDK; CDR2 reads SYGVNS. This CDR3 comprises 14 residues. Between the trimmed V and J ends, which lost 1 base and 5 bases, there was a span of 8 bases.

This rearrangement joins TRBV6-6 to TRBJ2-5; 11 nucleotides agree with TRBD2. Germline V gene lookup returns CDR1 MNHNY and CDR2 SVGAGI (reference sequence). This CDR3 contains 15 residues. V lost 5 bases to trimming and J lost 2 bases; unmatched junction nucleotides: 4. CDR3 nucleotides: TGTGCCAGCAGTCCCGGACTAGCGGGTCAAGAGACCCAGTACTTC. As protein: CASSPGLAGQETQYF.

The CDR3 DNA reads as TGTGCCAGCAGCTCGCTAGCAGGGACCAAAAACATTCAGTACTTC. This sequence encodes CASSSLAGTKNIQYF. This chain links TRBV11-2 with TRBJ2-4, with D perhaps given as TRBD1 or TRBD2 (5 bases each). Trimming took 4 bases from V and 2 from J, leaving 12 bases between them. This CDR3 has 15 amino acids. In germline, CDR1 is SGHAT, CDR2 FQNNGV.

This clonotype was found a few times. One end of the junction does not line up with germline, which may come from a read error. The gene calls are TRBV6-2 or TRBV6-3 and TRBJ1-5; a possible D gene is TRBD1 (6 bases). Germline V gives CDR1 MNHEY, CDR2 SVGEGT. This CDR3 contains 15 residues. The CDR3 sequence is CAGSGTPGVNQPQHF. The CDR3 DNA reads as TGTGCCGGCAGCGGGACACCTGGGGTAAATCAGCCCCAGCATTTT.

This clonotype has just a few counts. V gene TRBV30 combines with J gene TRBJ2-3; 12 nucleotides align to TRBD2. Germline V gives CDR1 GTSNPN, CDR2 SVGIG (reference sequence). V was pared by 0 bases and J by 4 bases, with 5 bases of the junction left unmatched. The CDR3 sequence is 16 residues long. This CDR3 reads CAWSVGLAGGADTQYF. The CDR3 bases are TGTGCCTGGAGTGTCGGGCTAGCGGGAGGGGCAGATACGCAGTATTTT.

This clonotype was detected a few times. The chain carries TRBV7-8 and TRBJ1-1; a weak D match, TRBD1 (5 bases). The V and J ends lost 7 bases and 4 bases respectively, with 22 bases between them. The CDR3 is 16 residues long. Germline values: CDR1 SGHVS, CDR2 FQNEAQ. The chain's CDR3 is CASTERAVEGTTEAFF. CDR3 nucleotides: TGTGCCAGCACCGAACGGGCCGTCGAGGGGACCACTGAAGCTTTCTTT.

This clonotype has a handful of counts. In DNA form, the CDR3 reads TGCAGTGCTGGAAAGGCGGGAGGCACCTCCGATACGCAGTATTTT. It yields the protein CSAGKAGGTSDTQYF. The rearrangement joins TRBV20-1 to TRBJ2-3, with 8 positions matching TRBD2. The CDR3 has 15 residues. Germline values: CDR1 DFQATT, CDR2 SNEGSKA (reference sequence). The trim removed 5 bases at V and 6 bases at J, leaving 13 bases unmatched.

This clonotype was seen only a few times. The chain uses TRBV20-1 and TRBJ1-5; TRBD1 is a possible D gene (6 bases). CDR3 length equals 14 residues. With 1 base removed from V and 7 bases from J, the gap between germline ends came to 14 bases. Germline V lookup: CDR1 DFQATT, CDR2 SNEGSKA (reference sequence). CDR3 sequence: CSARGGGAEQPQHF. The DNA of the CDR3 is TGCAGTGCTAGAGGAGGGGGGGCCGAGCAGCCCCAGCATTTT.

This clonotype has at least ten counts. J is TRBJ2-1 and V is TRBV5-1; 7 positions match TRBD1. This CDR3 is 12 amino acids long. Germline V lookup: CDR1 SGHRS, CDR2 YFSETQ. Losses at the gene ends were 7 bases for V and 16 bases for J; bases not matched to a gene: 14. The CDR3 region is CASGITGARFFF. CDR3 sequence (DNA): TGCGCCAGCGGTATCACAGGGGCTCGTTTCTTCTTC.

As concerns this clonotype: With a much larger clone just one base away, this may be a read error. This chain joins TRBV7-3 and TRBJ1-1; no reliable D call. The CDR3 runs 15 residues. Germline CDR1 is SGHTA and CDR2 is FQGTGA. The CDR3 region is CASSLRPQSLTEASF. CDR3 coding DNA: TGTGCCAGCAGCCTACGTCCCCAATCCCTCACTGAAGCTTCCTTT. Variable domain in full (rest from reference TRBV7-3 and TRBJ1-1): GAGVSQTPSNKVTEKGKYVELRCDPISGHTALYWYRQSLGQGPEFLIYFQGTGAADDSGLPNDRFFAVRPEGSVSTLKIQRTERGDSAVYLCASSLRPQSLTEASFGQGTRLTVV.

This clonotype occurred a few times. V is TRBV3-1 and J is TRBJ1-1; TRBD1 matches at 8 bases. The CDR3 consists of 15 residues. Unmatched junction bases numbered 2, after V lost 1 base and J lost 1 base. The V gene's germline CDR1 is LGHDT and CDR2 YNNKEL (reference sequence). The CDR3 DNA reads TGTGCCAGCAGCCAAGGGACAGGGTGGAACACTGAAGCTTTCTTT. It yields the protein CASSQGTGWNTEAFF.

This clonotype was counted only a few times. This chain links TRBV12-3 or TRBV12-4 with TRBJ2-7; possibly TRBD1 or TRBD2 for D (5 bases each). The CDR3 length is 13 residues. V was trimmed by 6 bases and J by 3 bases, leaving 12 bases between them. The CDR3 nucleotides are TGTGCCAGCAGACTGGGACGCAACTACGAGCAGTACTTC. Encoded protein: CASRLGRNYEQYF.

The genes are TRBV29-1 and TRBJ2-1, with a weak D call TRBD2 (5 bases). The V and J ends lost 4 bases and 0 bases respectively, with 13 bases between them. The CDR3 sequence is 15 residues long. Germline-derived CDR1 and CDR2 are SQVTM and ANQGSEA. The chain's CDR3 is CSVVGTRSSYNEQFF. The DNA for the CDR3 is TGCAGCGTTGTGGGTACTAGGAGCTCCTACAATGAGCAGTTCTTC.

This clonotype was observed many times. A much more abundant neighbour one base away suggests this may be a read error. This sequence joins TRBV5-1 and TRBJ2-1, with unresolved D. Germline V gene data show CDR1 as SGHRS and CDR2 as YFSETQ. The CDR3 sequence is 12 residues long. CDR3 bases: TGCGCCAGCAGCAGCCGATACAGTGAGCAGTTCTTC. Its translation: CASSSRYSEQFF.

In this sample, this clonotype turned up many times. The chain combines TRBV2 with TRBJ1-1, with TRBD1 matching 7 bases. The ends lost 4 bases at V and 6 bases at J; junction bases unmatched: 2. In germline, CDR1 is SNHLY, CDR2 FYNNEI. The length of the CDR3 is 12 residues. CDR3 nucleotides: TGTGCCAGCAGTGCCGACAGGGCTGAAGCTTTCTTT. Translated, it gives CASSADRAEAFF.

This clonotype has only a few counts. This rearrangement joins TRBV4-1 to TRBJ1-6; D is uncertain. The CDR3 consists of 16 residues. Trimming shortened V by 4 bases and J by 7 bases, and 17 bases separated the two germline ends. The germline V gene encodes CDR1 MGHRA and CDR2 YSYEKL. CDR3 region: CASSRVFTVLNSPLHF. As DNA, the CDR3 is TGCGCCAGCAGCCGAGTGTTTACAGTCCTAAATTCACCCCTCCACTTT.

Here the CDR3 reads CATATGVQETQYF. Written as DNA, the CDR3 is TGTGCCACCGCGACAGGAGTACAAGAGACCCAGTACTTC. This chain connects TRBV24-1 to TRBJ2-5; possibly TRBD1 for D (6 bases). The length of the CDR3 is 13 residues. V lost 9 bases to trimming and J lost 2 bases, with 12 bases between them. The germline V gene encodes CDR1 KGHDR and CDR2 SFDVKD.

This clonotype was seen at least ten times. V usage is TRBV7-2 and J usage is TRBJ2-1, with D perhaps being TRBD1 or TRBD2 (6 bases each). CDR3 length equals 12 residues. Germline CDR1 and CDR2: SGHTA and FQGNSA. Trimming pared 1 base from V and 10 bases from J, leaving 8 bases between. DNA for the CDR3: TGTGCCAGCAGCTTAGGAGGGGGGGAGCAGTTCTTC. It yields the protein CASSLGGGEQFF.

This clonotype has only a few counts. The rearrangement joins TRBV15 to TRBJ2-1; 11 bases are a match to TRBD2. With 1 base clipped from V and 8 bases from J, the junction kept 13 bases outside the gene matches. This CDR3 contains 18 residues. The germline V gene has CDR1 LNHNV and CDR2 YYDKDF (reference sequence). The DNA for the CDR3 is TGTGCCACCAGCAGAGGTGACAGTACTAGCGGGAGTCGTTATGAGCAGTTCTTC. This sequence encodes CATSRGDSTSGSRYEQFF.

This clonotype occurred many times. The chain couples TRBV12-3 or TRBV12-4 to TRBJ1-5; D ambiguous. The CDR3 consists of 15 residues. Deletions cut 3 bases from V and 0 bases from J, with 9 bases between. The CDR3 bases are TGTGCCAGCAGTTTCTCAGCAGATAGCAATCAGCCCCAGCATTTT. Translation: CASSFSADSNQPQHF.